These T cell receptor beta chains were read from a single sample in a study of blood T cell repertoires in COVID-19. The method was immunoSEQ multiplex PCR; TCRdb's version includes in-frame clones alone and lacks a portion of them. The data contain more than 200,000 clones, about 90% of them singletons. The sequencing input was PBMCs or T cells enriched from blood (not recorded which). The source of these receptors is a woman in her thirties with acute COVID-19. Each CDR3 is given with its conserved first and last residue. Fields, in order: D gene, clone size, J gene, V gene, CDR3 protein, CDR3 DNA. D genes are given only for firm matches. Not all rows give a size; the values are once, few, many and, for expanded clones, a class.

.	.	TRBJ1-1	TRBV6-5	CASSYSARGNTEAFF	TGTGCCAGCAGTTACTCGGCCAGGGGAAACACTGAAGCTTTCTTT
.	.	TRBJ2-1	TRBV2	CASSERGGEQFF	TGTGCCAGCAGTGAAAGGGGAGGAGAGCAGTTCTTC
TRBD1	.	TRBJ1-2	TRBV7-6	CASSALGQGEDYGYTF	TGTGCCAGCAGTGCCCTCGGGCAGGGGGAGGACTATGGCTACACCTTC
.	.	TRBJ1-2	TRBV14	CASSQGGGNYGYTF	TGTGCCAGCAGCCAAGGGGGCGGAAACTATGGCTACACCTTC
TRBD2	.	TRBJ2-7	TRBV19	CASSGTRDYEQYF	TGTGCCAGTAGTGGGACTAGAGACTACGAGCAGTACTTC
TRBD2	.	TRBJ2-1	TRBV4-1	CASSPGLAGVAGEQFF	TGCGCCAGCAGCCCTGGACTAGCGGGAGTAGCGGGAGAGCAGTTCTTC
.	.	TRBJ2-7	TRBV5-1	CASSVRGGLVPSSYEQYF	TGCGCCAGCAGCGTACGTGGGGGCTTGGTACCCAGCTCCTACGAGCAGTACTTC
.	.	TRBJ1-4	TRBV2	CASSVPGNNEKLFF	TGTGCCAGCAGTGTACCGGGGAACAATGAAAAACTGTTTTTT
TRBD1	.	TRBJ2-2	TRBV9	CASRGSRWDRGDGELFF	TGTGCCAGCAGAGGAAGCCGATGGGACAGGGGGGACGGGGAGCTGTTTTTT
TRBD2	.	TRBJ2-1	TRBV27	CASSPTTSGVSYNEQFF	TGTGCCAGCAGTCCAACGACTAGCGGGGTTTCCTACAATGAGCAGTTCTTC
.	.	TRBJ1-2	TRBV7-9	CASSLAGREEGYTF	TGTGCCAGCAGCTTAGCCGGCAGGGAGGAAGGCTACACCTTC
.	.	TRBJ1-2	TRBV3-1/TRBV3-2	CASSQEARGYGYTF	TGTGCCAGCAGCCAAGAAGCCAGAGGATATGGCTACACCTTC
TRBD2	.	TRBJ2-5	TRBV28	CASSLEASGRGVQETQYF	TGTGCCAGCAGTTTAGAGGCTAGCGGGAGGGGAGTTCAAGAGACCCAGTACTTC
.	.	TRBJ2-7	TRBV28	CASSSGLVEQYF	TGTGCCAGCAGCAGCGGGCTAGTTGAGCAGTACTTC
.	.	TRBJ1-1	TRBV14	CASSQRREAEAFF	TGTGCCAGCAGCCAAAGACGGGAAGCTGAAGCTTTCTTT
TRBD2	.	TRBJ2-7	TRBV28	CASTTGGQYEQYF	TGTGCCAGCACAACGGGAGGGCAATACGAGCAGTACTTC
.	.	TRBJ2-1	TRBV12-3/TRBV12-4	CASSSQVYEQFF	TGTGCCAGCAGTTCACAGGTTTATGAGCAGTTCTTC
.	.	TRBJ1-1	TRBV2	CASRGDTEAFF	TGTGCCAGCAGGGGAGACACTGAAGCTTTCTTT
TRBD1	once	TRBJ1-1	TRBV5-5	CASSLTGGVERTEAFF	TGTGCCAGCAGCTTAACAGGGGGCGTCGAAAGGACTGAAGCTTTCTTT
.	once	TRBJ1-2	TRBV5-1	CASSPLALNYGYTF	TGCGCCAGCAGCCCCCTGGCACTAAACTATGGCTACACCTTC
.	few	TRBJ2-3	TRBV5-4	CASTSVTDTQYF	TGTGCCAGCACTAGCGTAACAGATACGCAGTATTTT
.	.	TRBJ2-5	TRBV15	CATSRGQGETQYF	TGTGCCACCAGCAGAGGTCAGGGAGAGACCCAGTACTTC
TRBD1	.	TRBJ2-7	TRBV10-3	CATQGPTYEQYF	TGTGCCACACAGGGGCCCACCTACGAGCAGTACTTC
.	.	TRBJ1-1	TRBV18	CASSQFSGMNTEAFF	TGTGCCAGCTCACAGTTCTCGGGGATGAACACTGAAGCTTTCTTT
.	.	TRBJ1-5	TRBV19	CASSFSQQAFNQPQHF	TGTGCCAGTAGTTTCTCTCAACAGGCCTTCAATCAGCCCCAGCATTTT
.	once	TRBJ1-1	TRBV19	CASSISGVRGLEAFF	TGTGCCAGTAGTATAAGCGGGGTGAGGGGCCTTGAGGCTTTCTTT
TRBD1	once	TRBJ2-3	TRBV7-3	CASSLDRGADTQYF	TGTGCCAGCAGCTTAGACAGGGGCGCAGATACGCAGTATTTT
.	.	TRBJ1-1	TRBV19	CASSIDQLRGINTEAFF	TGTGCCAGTAGTATAGATCAGCTTCGGGGGATCAACACTGAAGCTTTCTTT
.	.	TRBJ1-2	TRBV2	CATRQTNYGYTF	TGTGCCACCAGACAAACTAACTATGGCTACACCTTC
.	.	TRBJ2-7	TRBV19	CASSIFSQGSYEQYF	TGTGCCAGTAGTATATTTAGCCAGGGGTCCTACGAGCAGTACTTC
TRBD2	.	TRBJ2-2	TRBV7-9	CASSLALGLAESPGELFF	TGTGCCAGCAGCTTAGCCCTGGGACTAGCGGAGAGTCCCGGGGAGCTGTTTTTT
TRBD1	.	TRBJ2-3	TRBV5-4	CASSSKQGSDTQYF	TGTGCCAGCAGCTCTAAACAGGGGTCAGATACGCAGTATTTT
.	.	TRBJ1-1	TRBV7-9	CASSLSRGLGMNTEAFF	TGTGCCAGCAGCTTATCGCGGGGGCTGGGGATGAACACTGAAGCTTTCTTT
.	.	TRBJ1-1	TRBV7-9	CASSRSGGWAFF	TGTGCCAGCAGCCGCAGCGGGGGCTGGGCTTTCTTT
TRBD1	.	TRBJ2-2	TRBV7-6	CASSPGTANTGELFF	TGTGCCAGCAGCCCCGGGACAGCGAACACCGGGGAGCTGTTTTTT
.	.	TRBJ1-1	TRBV4-1	CASSQGQRKNTEAFF	TGCGCCAGCAGCCAAGGACAGAGAAAGAACACTGAAGCTTTCTTT
.	.	TRBJ1-2	TRBV20-1	CSASGGGGYTF	TGCAGTGCTAGTGGAGGGGGAGGCTACACCTTC
.	.	TRBJ2-1	TRBV7-3	CASSLDGGSYNEQFF	TGTGCCAGCAGCTTAGACGGGGGCTCCTACAATGAGCAGTTCTTC
.	.	TRBJ2-1	TRBV6-6	CASRPSSLNEQFF	TGTGCCAGCAGGCCTAGCAGTCTCAATGAGCAGTTCTTC
TRBD1	.	TRBJ1-2	TRBV2	CASDREEDYGYTF	TGTGCCAGCGACAGGGAGGAAGACTATGGCTACACCTTC
.	.	TRBJ2-1	TRBV28	CASSSQESYNEQFF	TGTGCCAGCAGTTCACAGGAATCCTACAATGAGCAGTTCTTC
.	.	TRBJ1-1	TRBV18	CASSPPSLNTEAFF	TGTGCCAGCTCACCACCGTCGTTGAACACTGAAGCTTTCTTT
.	.	TRBJ2-7	TRBV7-9	CASSLQVVHEQYF	TGTGCCAGCAGCTTACAGGTAGTCCACGAGCAGTACTTC
.	.	TRBJ2-6	TRBV5-1	CASRRGIWFGANVLTF	TGCGCCAGCCGTAGGGGGATCTGGTTCGGGGCCAACGTCCTGACTTTC
TRBD1	.	TRBJ1-5	TRBV28	CASSLLPGGGQPQHF	TGTGCCAGCAGTTTACTCCCAGGGGGCGGCCAGCCCCAGCATTTT
.	.	TRBJ2-1	TRBV18	CASSPSFVNEQFF	TGTGCCAGCTCACCTTCATTTGTTAATGAGCAGTTCTTC
.	once	TRBJ1-4	TRBV27	CASSLQGPSRVFF	TGTGCCAGCAGTTTGCAGGGCCCCAGCAGGGTGTTTTTT
TRBD1	.	TRBJ1-2	TRBV3-1/TRBV3-2	CASSQGEQGASGYTF	TGTGCCAGCAGCCAAGGAGAACAGGGGGCGAGTGGCTACACCTTC
TRBD2	.	TRBJ2-2	TRBV5-6	CASSLRSGSNTGELFF	TGTGCCAGCAGCTTGAGGAGCGGGAGTAACACCGGGGAGCTGTTTTTT